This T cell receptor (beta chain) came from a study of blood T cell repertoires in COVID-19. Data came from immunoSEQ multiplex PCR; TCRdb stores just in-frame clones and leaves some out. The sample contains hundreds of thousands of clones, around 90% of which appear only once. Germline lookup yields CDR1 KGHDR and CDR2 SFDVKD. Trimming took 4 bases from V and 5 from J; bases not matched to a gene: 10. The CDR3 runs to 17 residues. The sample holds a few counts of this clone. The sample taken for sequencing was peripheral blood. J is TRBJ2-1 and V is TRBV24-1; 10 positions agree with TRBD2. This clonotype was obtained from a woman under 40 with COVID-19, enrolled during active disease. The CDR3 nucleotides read TGTGCCACCAGTGACCCGCGGCTAGCGGGGGACGACAATGAGCAGTTCTTC. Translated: CATSDPRLAGDDNEQFF.